This T cell receptor (beta chain) was profiled in a study of control samples from healthy donors and cancer patients (TCRdb year 2020). The CDR3 starts with the cysteine, ends with the phenylalanine, and has 14 residues. The retained sequence is limited to the CDR3, 42 bases, with the frame set at the first base. V and J are trimmed by 4 bases and 7 bases, and the gene matches miss 7 bases of the junction. CDR1 and CDR2 are drawn from the germline V gene: SGHTA, FQGNSA. This clone was seen ten or more times. The target of this receptor is not known. Base qualities are not recorded, but no much larger clone differs from it by a single base. Libraries came from the immunoSEQ multiplex PCR assay. TCRdb provides this immuneACCESS table in a form limited to in-frame rearrangements. Some clones are lacking; in checked studies, under half of them reflect an unresolved V gene, and why the rest are absent is not known. This sample lists around 160,000 clones; 80% to 95% were detected once. The leading ten clones occupy approximately 5.7% of the sample.

This receptor was obtained from a man aged 18 to 30 in good health. The receptor chain draws on TRBV7-2 and TRBJ2-1, with TRBD1 matching 7 junction bases. Sequenced: blood. The nucleotide sequence reads as follows: TGTGCCAGCAGCTCCCTGAGCAGGGGGAATGAGCAGTTCTTC. Translated, this gives CASSSLSRGNEQFF.